This T cell receptor (beta chain) was obtained from a study of T cell responses to AZD1222 COVID-19 vaccine. This CDR3 comprises 16 residues. J was trimmed by 0 bases and V by 0 bases; bases with no gene match: 6. Per the germline V gene, CDR1 is SGHRS and CDR2 is YFSETQ. The method was immunoSEQ multiplex PCR; TCRdb's version includes in-frame clones alone and lacks a portion of them. The table records about 120,000 clones, over 75% of them present only once. The chain couples TRBV5-1 to TRBJ2-7; 7 nucleotides match TRBD1. This clonotype was obtained from an adult in good health. The sequenced sample was peripheral blood, obtained on day 0 of AZD1222 vaccination. CDR3 protein: CASSLGTGLSSYEQYF. The CDR3 DNA follows: TGCGCCAGCAGCTTGGGGACAGGACTGAGCTCCTACGAGCAGTACTTC. The full variable domain, its missing parts supplied by reference TRBV5-1 and TRBJ2-7, is KAGVTQTPRYLIKTRGQQVTLSCSPISGHRSVSWYQQTPGQGLQFLFEYFSETQRNKGNFPGRFSGRQFSNSRSEMNVSTLELGDSALYLCASSLGTGLSSYEQYFGPGTRLTVT.